The TCR beta chain described here comes from a study of shared clonotypes between healthy human individuals. Both subsets, CD45RA+ naive and CD45RA-negative memory, were split from the CD4+ cells. Whole-study results and caveats: Several donors shared around 5.2% of their naive CD4 clonotypes.

The study ran the assay at deep level. Sequencing used immunoSEQ multiplex PCR; TCRdb keeps in-frame clones, though not all of them. The table lists roughly 330,000 clones, approximately 74% of them singletons. Trimming cost V 0 bases and J 7 bases, with 10 bases left between them. This CDR3 is built from 13 residues. CDR1 is SGHRS and CDR2 is YFSETQ in the germline V gene. To note about this clone: Its target is not known.

The chain employs TRBV5-1 and TRBJ1-1; D uncertain. The sequenced sample was memory CD4+ T cells sorted from blood. Specified subset: CD45RA-negative fraction. The TCR sequence derives from a man aged 25 to 40 in good health. The CDR3 DNA follows: TGCGCCAGCAGCTTGGGTCAGCGGGGTGAAGCTTTCTTT. Protein: CASSLGQRGEAFF.